The rows below give T cell receptor beta chains drawn from one sample of a study of Ad26.COV2.S vaccination and SARS-CoV-2 variants. Sequenced by immunoSEQ multiplex PCR; TCRdb stores in-frame clones only, minus some. The sample lists about 420,000 clones; roughly 90% were seen once. This material consisted of peripheral blood, taken in a trial of Ad26.COV2.S vaccine versus placebo. These TCRs come from a person between 18 and 65 years old who received the Ad26.COV2.S COVID-19 vaccine or a placebo. The CDR3 runs from the conserved cysteine through the conserved F or W.

V,J,CDR3
TRBV6-2/TRBV6-3,TRBJ1-5,CASSYSGSNQPQHF
TRBV21-1,TRBJ2-7,CASSKWGGRGTTYEQYF
TRBV3-1/TRBV3-2,TRBJ1-6,CASRTTGNSFSPLHF
TRBV29-1,TRBJ2-7,CSLLPYEQYF
TRBV18,TRBJ1-6,CASSPSGSSYNSPLHF
TRBV6-4,TRBJ2-7,CASIARQGFSLQYEQYF
TRBV7-6,TRBJ1-6,CASSFLQTGNSPLHF
TRBV6-5,TRBJ1-6,CASSPLNRVDSPLHF
TRBV3-1/TRBV3-2,TRBJ2-3,CASSRPTSGGADTQYF
TRBV30,TRBJ2-5,CSWETQYF
TRBV6-5,TRBJ2-5,CASRPYRIQETQYF
TRBV2,TRBJ2-4,CASSSDRAAKNIQYF
TRBV29-1,TRBJ1-4,CSVVGTGGGEKLFF
TRBV28,TRBJ1-5,CASIQSVREPQHF
TRBV27,TRBJ1-4,CASSSWPNEKLFF
TRBV28,TRBJ1-4,CASSWGGGRKLFF
TRBV12-3/TRBV12-4,TRBJ1-2,CASSLRDTYGYTF
TRBV18,TRBJ2-7,CASSPPRDQGQYLYEQYF
TRBV18,TRBJ1-1,CASSPSNTEAFF
TRBV28,TRBJ1-1,CASSFLLANTEAFF
TRBV11-3,TRBJ1-3,CASSGTSGNTIYF
TRBV20-1,TRBJ1-1,CSAVPNTEAFF
TRBV5-4,TRBJ1-2,CASSWLTGGGGYTF
TRBV5-6,TRBJ2-1,CASSWPGTHINEQFF
TRBV12-3/TRBV12-4,TRBJ2-3,CASSKSDTQYF
TRBV18,TRBJ1-5,CASSPLSIGSNQPQHF
TRBV7-9,TRBJ1-1,CASSIDRSEAFF
TRBV7-2,TRBJ1-6,CASSRDRGQNSPLHF
TRBV5-1,TRBJ2-7,CASSQGPHRNEQYF
TRBV5-1,TRBJ2-2,CASSLGLVENTGELFF
TRBV19,TRBJ2-6,CASSIEAGQGASGANVLTF
TRBV2,TRBJ1-5,CASNKQGARQPQHF
TRBV7-9,TRBJ2-7,CASSLGQPYEQYF
TRBV2,TRBJ2-5,CASSDRAGLHQETQYF
TRBV9,TRBJ1-6,CASSTPGTGNSPLHF
TRBV2,TRBJ2-1,CASSTGTYNEQFF
TRBV9,TRBJ1-1,CASSSTVFSSEAFF
TRBV7-2,TRBJ2-7,CASRLAGASYEQYF
TRBV29-1,TRBJ2-2,CSVILGQPNTGELFF
TRBV7-2,TRBJ2-5,CASSLGTGGKTQYF
TRBV28,TRBJ2-7,CASSFSGGTYEQYF
TRBV5-4,TRBJ2-5,CASSLAGGETQYF
TRBV4-2,TRBJ1-1,CASSPGGTGMNTEAFF
TRBV7-9,TRBJ2-5,CASSLDRGAETQYF
TRBV4-1,TRBJ1-4,CASSQGAGINEKLFF
TRBV27,TRBJ1-5,CASSPLQGADQPQHF
TRBV30,TRBJ1-4,CAWSVNRNDEKLFF
TRBV3-1/TRBV3-2,TRBJ1-2,CASSQDLKTRYGYTF
TRBV2,TRBJ1-5,CASSETGLSNQPQHF
TRBV12-5,TRBJ2-3,CASGRPGQGTDTQYF
TRBV30,TRBJ2-5,CAWSPNQRRGAFLGETQYF